Each of the 17 T cell receptor beta chains below was sequenced from the same sample in a study of OX40 agonist ivuxolimab in advanced cancers. Data came from immunoSEQ multiplex PCR; TCRdb stores just in-frame clones and leaves some out. The sample records about 26,000 clones, around 90% being singletons. The starting material was CD4+ or CD8+ T cells sorted from blood, obtained in a trial of the OX40 agonist ivuxolimab. All receptors derive from an adult with an advanced solid tumor such as melanoma, head and neck, liver or kidney cancer.

The chain has TRBV7-9 and TRBJ2-4; the match to TRBD1 covers 7 bases. The ends lost 5 bases at V and 3 bases at J; junction bases unmatched: 4. The CDR3 has 14 residues. The germline gives CDR1 SEHNR, CDR2 FQNEAQ (reference sequence). The CDR3, as DNA: TGTGCCAGCAGCGACGGGACAGACAAAAACATTCAGTACTTC. Translated, it gives CASSDGTDKNIQYF.

The V gene is TRBV30, the J gene TRBJ2-7; D is uncertain. This CDR3 spans 14 amino acids. Per germline, CDR1 GTSNPN and CDR2 SVGIG (reference sequence). Trimming pared 5 bases from V and 0 bases from J, leaving 14 bases between. The CDR3 nucleotides read TGTGCCTGGGCACGGAGTTACCGCTCCTACGAGCAGTACTTC. Translating it yields CAWARSYRSYEQYF.

The chain uses TRBV6-1 and TRBJ1-6; D remains unclear. Germline V CDR1 and CDR2: MNHNS, SASEGT. CDR3 length: 14 residues. Trimming removed 7 bases from V and 2 bases from J, with 9 bases in between. In nucleotides, the CDR3 is TGTGCCAGCAACTACGGTCCCTATAATTCACCCCTCCACTTT. It is translated as CASNYGPYNSPLHF.

For this clone: A far larger clone differs by one base, so this is likely a read error. CDR3: CSVGGWKYTEAFF. Written as DNA, the CDR3 is TGCAGCGTTGGAGGGTGGAAGTACACTGAAGCTTTCTTT. This chain uses TRBV29-1 with TRBJ1-1; no firm D call. Deletions cut 4 bases from V and 3 bases from J, with 12 bases between. Germline CDR1 reads SQVTM; CDR2 reads ANQGSEA. This CDR3 has 13 residues.

V usage is TRBV11-2 and J usage is TRBJ2-4; 8 bases match TRBD1. V was pared by 5 bases and J by 2 bases, with 5 bases of the junction left unmatched. In germline, CDR1 is SGHAT, CDR2 FQNNGV. The CDR3 covers 15 residues. The CDR3 DNA follows: TGTGCCAGCAGCATCGGACAGGGATCCAAAAACATTCAGTACTTC. Amino acids: CASSIGQGSKNIQYF.

The chain joins TRBV4-2 to TRBJ2-1, with 12 bases matching TRBD2. Germline CDR1 reads LGHNA; CDR2 reads YNFKEQ. The V segment lost 0 bases and the J segment 6 bases; nucleotides outside the gene matches: 6. The CDR3 extends over 17 amino acids. The CDR3 DNA follows: TGTGCCAGCAGCCAAGATTCAAGGACTAGCGGGACCAATGAGCAGTTCTTC. It is translated as CASSQDSRTSGTNEQFF.

This clone was detected only once. The rearrangement uses TRBV9 and TRBJ2-3; D is uncertain. This CDR3 is 13 amino acids long. Germline V lookup: CDR1 SGDLS, CDR2 YYNGEE. V was cut by 3 bases and J by 1 base, with 6 bases left in between. Written as DNA, the CDR3 is TGTGCCAGCAGCGCCTGGGGCACAGATACGCAGTATTTT. Residues: CASSAWGTDTQYF.

The chain is built from TRBV28 and TRBJ1-2; a weak D match, TRBD1 (5 bases). Germline-derived CDR1 and CDR2 are MDHEN and SYDVKM. V lost 7 bases, J lost 3 bases, and 15 bases lay in between. The CDR3 length is 14 residues. The CDR3 sequence is CASNSRGLYYGYTF. The CDR3 nucleotides are TGTGCCAGCAACTCTCGGGGCCTCTACTATGGCTACACCTTC.

The rearrangement uses TRBV6-6 and TRBJ1-5, with 7 bases identical to TRBD1. The V and J ends lost 5 bases and 6 bases, in that order; junction bases with no gene match: 13. The CDR3 totals 16 residues. Germline CDR1 and CDR2: MNHNY and SVGAGI (reference sequence). CDR3 loop: CASSPTREGAPQPQHF. For the CDR3, the DNA is TGTGCCAGCAGTCCCACCCGGGAGGGGGCTCCTCAGCCCCAGCATTTT.

The chain links TRBV28 to TRBJ1-5; D not resolved. The CDR3 is 13 residues long. V lost 4 bases and J 7 bases, leaving 11 bases between the germline ends. CDR1 is MDHEN, CDR2 SYDVKM, per germline. CDR3 region: CASSYPLGQPQHF. CDR3 sequence (DNA): TGTGCCAGCAGTTACCCCCTAGGACAGCCCCAGCATTTT. Together with reference TRBV28 and TRBJ1-5, the CDR3 gives the full variable domain: DVKVTQSSRYLVKRTGEKVFLECVQDMDHENMFWYRQDPGLGLRLIYFSYDVKMKEKGDIPEGYSVSREKKERFSLILESASTNQTSMYLCASSYPLGQPQHFGDGTRLSIL.

This chain links TRBV19 with TRBJ2-3, with D perhaps matching TRBD1 (6 bases). V was pared by 6 bases and J by 6 bases, with 13 bases between. The CDR3 consists of 13 residues. The germline V gene has CDR1 LNHDA and CDR2 SQIVND (reference sequence). CDR3 residues: CASSPTGGDTQYF. In nucleotides, the CDR3 is TGTGCCAGTAGCCCGACAGGCGGGGATACGCAGTATTTT.

The sample holds one count of this clone. This rearrangement joins TRBV29-1 to TRBJ1-1, with D unresolved. Germline V lookup: CDR1 SQVTM, CDR2 ANQGSEA. This CDR3 contains 10 residues. The germline V and J ends were trimmed by 5 bases and 6 bases, with 7 bases remaining between them. The chain's CDR3 is CSVLQPEAFF. The CDR3 DNA reads as TGCAGCGTTTTACAGCCTGAAGCTTTCTTT.

CDR3 amino acids: CSVEFRNYNEQFF. Here the CDR3 DNA reads TGCAGCGTTGAATTCAGGAACTACAATGAGCAGTTCTTC. This chain connects TRBV29-1 to TRBJ2-1, with unresolved D. The CDR3 runs 13 residues. The germline V and J ends were trimmed by 2 bases and 3 bases, with 8 bases remaining between them. CDR1 is SQVTM, CDR2 ANQGSEA, per germline.

The chain uses TRBV4-3 and TRBJ2-3, with a tentative D call TRBD2 (7 bases). Deletions cut 0 bases from V and 3 bases from J, with 16 bases between. The germline gives CDR1 LGHNA, CDR2 YSLEER. This CDR3 contains 17 residues. The CDR3 DNA is TGCGCCAGCAGCCAAGAATGGTGGGGGGGCAGTACAGATACGCAGTATTTT. Its translation: CASSQEWWGGSTDTQYF.

This rearrangement joins TRBV2 to TRBJ2-3; TRBD2 is a possible D gene (7 bases). Germline CDR1 is SNHLY and CDR2 is FYNNEI. The V end lost 9 bases, the J end lost 5 bases, and 12 bases lay between the germline ends. The CDR3 loop spans 12 amino acids. The CDR3 DNA is TGTGCCAGGGGGGGGGCCGGAGATACGCAGTATTTT. Translating it yields CARGGAGDTQYF.

The chain joins TRBV14 to TRBJ2-3; 8 bases match TRBD2. With V trimmed by 4 bases and J by 5 bases, 8 bases remained unmatched. This CDR3 has 15 amino acids. Germline V gene lookup returns CDR1 SGHDN and CDR2 FVKESK. Here the CDR3 DNA reads TGTGCCAGCAGCCGCGGGACTAGTCTGGTAGATACGCAGTATTTT. As protein: CASSRGTSLVDTQYF.

This rearrangement joins TRBV27 to TRBJ1-2; a possible D gene is TRBD1 (6 bases). The CDR3 is made up of 12 amino acids. The V and J ends lost 7 bases and 8 bases respectively, with 14 bases between them. Germline CDR1 and CDR2: MNHEY and SMNVEV (reference sequence). The CDR3: CASISGAGGYTF. The DNA for the CDR3 is TGTGCCAGCATCTCAGGGGCGGGCGGCTACACCTTC.